Each of the 9 T cell receptor beta chains below was sequenced from the same sample in a study of tumor-infiltrating lymphocytes in primary liver carcinoma. The source material, roughly 18-32 mg of unsorted bulk tissue, was used to co-extract RNA and DNA. The investigators made TCR beta cDNA from about 0.45 ug total RNA, using a constant-region primer. Researchers made the TCR beta libraries by running three nested multiplex PCR rounds with slightly modified ARM-PCR. With TRBV1-TRBV30 forward primers and a C-beta reverse primer, the first two PCR rounds were run for about 10 cycles each. MiXCR was run by TCRdb on the multiplex PCR reads, yielding one entry per CDR3 protein. The sample records 100,000 or so distinct CDR3 sequences, about 70% being singletons. The material sequenced was liver tumor tissue from sampling region 2. The subset is: tumor region T2, inferior pole. Source of these receptors: an older woman with primary liver carcinoma and hepatitis B virus infection.

Concerning this clonotype itself: A read error is likely, as this CDR3 ends without the conserved phenylalanine or tryptophan. The chain joins TRBV29-1 to TRBJ2-7, with 10 bases matching TRBD2. CDR3 length: 13 amino acids. CDR1 SQVTM and CDR2 ANQGSEA come from the germline V gene. V lost 3 bases and J lost 7; bases outside the gene matches: 6. CDR3 in DNA: TGCAGCGTTGATAGCGGGAGGACTAGTGAGCAGTACATC. This codes for CSVDSGRTSEQYI.

The V call is TRBV29-1, the J call TRBJ1-5, with a weak D call TRBD1 (5 bases). Germline values: CDR1 SQVTM, CDR2 ANQGSEA. This CDR3 contains 15 residues. This CDR3 is CNARVRSGAGQPQHF. The CDR3 nucleotides are TGCAATGCTAGGGTGAGGTCCGGGGCGGGTCAGCCCCAGCATTTT.

On this clonotype: This is likely a read error, given that the CDR3 carries no conserved phenylalanine or tryptophan at its end. The gene calls are TRBV28 and TRBJ2-1; D is perhaps TRBD2 (6 bases). The CDR3 loop spans 16 amino acids. Germline CDR1 reads MDHEN; CDR2 reads SYDVKM. CDR3 sequence reads: CASSSPVGGTYYEQFL. The CDR3 DNA follows: TGTGCCAGCAGTTCTCCAGTCGGGGGTACCTACTATGAGCAGTTCCTC.

On this clonotype: One end of the junction does not line up with germline, which may come from a read error. The CDR3 loop reads CTSSLGVAGVAGTQYF. The CDR3 nucleotides are TGTACCAGCAGCTTGGGCGTTGCGGGAGTGGCCGGTACGCAGTATTTT. The chain employs TRBV5-5 and TRBJ2-3; 7 bases map to TRBD2. The germline CDR1 and CDR2 sequences are SGHKS and YYEKEE (reference sequence). The CDR3 runs to 16 residues.

A note on this clonotype: Its ends do not fully match the called genes, so a read error is possible. V gene TRBV11-2 combines with J gene TRBJ2-3; D perhaps matches TRBD2 (6 bases). The CDR3 totals 13 residues. The V gene's germline CDR1 is SGHAT and CDR2 FQNNGV. CDR3 in DNA: TGTGTCAGCAGCCTGGGACGGGGGAATACACAGTATTTT. Its translation is CVSSLGRGNTQYF.

In its sample, this clonotype was seen once. Possible read error: a much larger clone is one base away. No conserved phenylalanine or tryptophan ends this CDR3, so it is likely a read error. The V call is TRBV30, the J call TRBJ2-5; 9 bases are shared with TRBD1. The CDR3 covers 13 residues. Germline CDR1 and CDR2: GTSNPN and SVGIG (reference sequence). The J segment lost 4 bases and the V segment lost 4 bases, leaving 4 bases of the junction unmatched. The CDR3 region has the DNA TGTGCCTGGAAACAGGGGGCCGGAGAGACCCAGTACGTC. Its protein is CAWKQGAGETQYV.

As concerns this clonotype: One end of the junction is discordant with germline, which a read error may explain. The gene calls are TRBV29-1 and TRBJ1-6, with a tentative D call TRBD1 (6 bases). The CDR3 covers 13 residues. In germline, CDR1 is SQVTM, CDR2 ANQGSEA. The CDR3: CSVTQGGNSSLHF. DNA of the CDR3: TGCAGCGTGACACAGGGAGGCAATTCATCCCTCCACTTT. The full variable domain, its missing parts supplied by reference TRBV29-1 and TRBJ1-6, is SAVISQKPSRDICQRGTSLTIQCQVDSQVTMMFWYRQQPGQSLTLIATANQGSEATYESGFVIDKFPISRPNLTFSTLTVSNMSPEDSSIYLCSVTQGGNSSLHFGNGTRLTVT.

The rearrangement links TRBV18 to TRBJ2-2; no firm D call. CDR1 is KGHSH, CDR2 LQKENI, per germline. The V and J ends lost 4 bases and 6 bases respectively, with 9 bases between them. The CDR3 extends over 13 amino acids. The CDR3 DNA is TGTGCCAGCTCACTTGAACGGGCCGGGGAGCTGTTTTTT. It encodes CASSLERAGELFF. Full variable domain (outside the CDR3, taken from reference TRBV18 and TRBJ2-2): NAGVMQNPRHLVRRRGQEARLRCSPMKGHSHVYWYRQLPEEGLKFMVYLQKENIIDESGMPKERFSAEFPKEGPSILRIQQVVRGDSAAYFCASSLERAGELFFGEGSRLTVL.

Turning to this clonotype: The junction departs from germline at one end; a sequencing error may be responsible. This rearrangement joins TRBV11-3 to TRBJ2-1; TRBD2 might be the D (7 bases). The germline V gene has CDR1 SGHNT and CDR2 YENEEA. The CDR3 has 17 amino acids. DNA of the CDR3: TGTGCCAGCAGCTCCCGGGGGGCGCGGACCATTGGCGATGATCAGTTCTTC. Protein: CASSSRGARTIGDDQFF.